The clone carrying this T cell receptor (beta chain) was detected a few times. The sample originates from a study of T-cell memory formation after mild COVID-19. TCRdb processed the 5' RACE reads anew with MiXCR; each CDR3 protein has one entry. The sample records 380,000 or so distinct CDR3 sequences, roughly 15% being singletons. The receptor comes from a man between 18 and 35 years old who had mild COVID-19 (a few samples of this study predate the infection). Cell type and time point are not known. The sequencing input was PBMCs or a T cell subset sorted from them (not recorded which).

DNA for the CDR3: TGCAGTGCCCCGGCGGGAACCTACGAGCAGTACTTC. Amino acids: CSAPAGTYEQYF. This chain uses TRBV20-1 with TRBJ2-7; possible D gene TRBD2, 6 bases. Germline V gives CDR1 DFQATT, CDR2 SNEGSKA (reference sequence). The V end lost 6 bases, the J end lost 2 bases, and 11 bases lay between the germline ends. CDR3 size: 12 residues.